These T cell receptor beta chains were read from a single sample in a study of tumor T cells in aggressive B-cell lymphoma. Produced via immunoSEQ multiplex PCR; TCRdb's table is partial and in-frame only. This sample yields 7,900 or so clones, of which 82% are seen a single time; over 2.5% belongs to the top ten. The sequenced sample was tumor tissue. All receptors come from an adult with diffuse large B cell lymphoma. CDR3s include the opening cysteine and the closing phenylalanine or tryptophan. The order of the fields is V gene, J gene, clone size, D gene, CDR3 DNA, CDR3 protein. The D gene is left open where the match is weak. The listing skips clone size in some rows; elsewhere it reads once, few, many or a size class.

TRBV27,TRBJ2-1,-,TRBD2,TGTGCCAGCAGTTTATTGTCTAGCGGGGGGGTGACGGATGAGCAGTTCTTC,CASSLLSSGGVTDEQFF
TRBV30,TRBJ2-7,-,TRBD1,TGTGCCTGGAACTACGCCGGGACAGGGGGTTACGAGCAGTACTTC,CAWNYAGTGGYEQYF
TRBV7-9,TRBJ1-2,-,-,TGTGCCAGCAGCCAGACTTCGAAACTCGTTGCTAACTATGGCTACACCTTC,CASSQTSKLVANYGYTF
TRBV18,TRBJ2-1,once,-,TGTGCCAGCTCCCTACGAAGTCTCGGTTTGATAAGTGAGCAGTTCTTC,CASSLRSLGLISEQFF
TRBV10-3,TRBJ1-1,-,-,TGTGCCATCGGAGGGGTGGGGGGTGGCTCCACTGAAGCTTTCTTT,CAIGGVGGGSTEAFF
TRBV7-7,TRBJ2-5,-,-,TGTGCTAGCAGCTTACTCTCTACAGGCCCCAGGGAGACCCAGTACTTC,CASSLLSTGPRETQYF
TRBV30,TRBJ1-6,-,TRBD1,TGTGCCTGGAGTGCACGGGGGACAGGGGAGCCGTCCTATAATTCACCCCTCTACTTT,CAWSARGTGEPSYNSPLYF
TRBV5-4,TRBJ2-5,once,TRBD2,TGTGCCAGCAGAACTAGCGGGGGGGAAGAGACCCAGTACTTC,CASRTSGGEETQYF
TRBV28,TRBJ2-1,-,-,TGTGCCAGCAGTTTAGCGACCTACAATGAGCAGTTCTTC,CASSLATYNEQFF
TRBV7-8,TRBJ2-7,-,-,TGTGCCAGCAGCTTAGAATTGAGCGGCGGATACTACGAGCAGTACTTC,CASSLELSGGYYEQYF
TRBV5-1,TRBJ1-2,few,-,TGCGCCAGCAGCCCACCCGGACAGACTTACGGCTACACCTTC,CASSPPGQTYGYTF
TRBV30,TRBJ2-1,-,-,TGTGCCTGGAGTGCCCTCCTGTACAATGAGCAGTTCTTC,CAWSALLYNEQFF
TRBV27,TRBJ2-1,few,-,TGTGCCAGCAGTTTAAGGTGGGGCAGCTACAATGAGCAGTTCTTC,CASSLRWGSYNEQFF
TRBV4-2,TRBJ2-3,-,-,TGTGCCAGCAGCCAAGCTCCGGGGGATTCACCAGATACGCAGTATTTT,CASSQAPGDSPDTQYF
TRBV5-1,TRBJ1-1,-,TRBD1,TGCGCCAGCAGCTTGAGGACAGGGGGCGCGGTGGGCACTGAAGCTTTCTTT,CASSLRTGGAVGTEAFF
TRBV11-2,TRBJ2-7,-,TRBD2,TGTGCCAGCAGCTTAGACGCGACTAGCGCGACGTCCTACGAGCAGTACTTC,CASSLDATSATSYEQYF
TRBV9,TRBJ2-7,once,TRBD2,TGTGCCAGCAGCGGCCGGGGGGGGGTCCCCTTCTACGAGCAGTACTTC,CASSGRGGVPFYEQYF
TRBV9,TRBJ2-5,-,TRBD2,TGTGCCAGCAGCGTAGGTCGAGGCGGGGGGGCGGGGGAGACCCAGTACTTC,CASSVGRGGGAGETQYF
TRBV28,TRBJ1-2,few,-,TGTGCCAGCAGTTTACATCTGGGACTTAACTATGGCTACACCTTC,CASSLHLGLNYGYTF
TRBV23-1,TRBJ2-4,-,TRBD1,TGCGCCAGCAGGCGAGGGACAGGGATATTCATTCAGTACTTC,CASRRGTGIFIQYF
TRBV28,TRBJ1-2,few,-,TGTGCCAGCAGGGCCGTAGGGGATGGCTACACCTTC,CASRAVGDGYTF
TRBV19,TRBJ1-5,few,-,TGTGCCAGCCGGGACTATAGCAATCAGCCCCAGCATTTT,CASRDYSNQPQHF
TRBV7-9,TRBJ1-2,-,-,TGTGCCAGCAGCTTAGTGGGCAACTATGGCTACACCTTC,CASSLVGNYGYTF
TRBV19,TRBJ2-1,-,-,TGTGCCAGTAGTATAGCGGACAGAAATGAGCAGTTCTTC,CASSIADRNEQFF
TRBV5-6,TRBJ1-1,-,-,TGTGCCAGCAGCTTGGTCTTAGGGGCTGAAGCTTTCTTT,CASSLVLGAEAFF
TRBV19,TRBJ2-2,-,-,TGTGCCAGTGACTGGAACACCGGGGAGCTGTTTTTT,CASDWNTGELFF
TRBV6-5,TRBJ2-2,-,-,TGTGCCAGCACCCACGGGGTGAACACCGGGGAGCTGTTTTTT,CASTHGVNTGELFF
TRBV19,TRBJ2-3,-,TRBD1,TGTGCCAGTAGCTTAGGGACAGGTGTGGAAGATACGCAGTATTTT,CASSLGTGVEDTQYF
TRBV29-1,TRBJ1-2,-,-,TGCAGCGTTGTGGGCAGCACGGTCTATGGCTACATCTTC,CSVVGSTVYGYIF
TRBV27,TRBJ1-1,once,-,TGTGCCAGCAGTCCGAGACACGCGAACACTGAAGCTTTCTTT,CASSPRHANTEAFF
TRBV4-1,TRBJ2-1,-,TRBD2,TGCGCCAGCAGCCGCTTAGGGGGGACTAGTCCTTACAATGAGCAGTTCTTC,CASSRLGGTSPYNEQFF
TRBV27,TRBJ2-1,-,TRBD2,TGTGCCAGCAGTTACCTAGCGGGAGGGCCGCATGAGCAGTTCTTC,CASSYLAGGPHEQFF
TRBV27,TRBJ2-7,-,-,TGTGCCAGCAGTTTCCAACTAGCCTTCAACTACGAGCAGTACTTC,CASSFQLAFNYEQYF
TRBV30,TRBJ1-5,-,-,TGTGCCTGGCAGGTAAATCAGCCCCAGCATTTT,CAWQVNQPQHF
TRBV5-4,TRBJ2-7,-,TRBD1,TGTGCCAGCAGCTTATCGCAGGGGGCCGTCGAGCAGTACTTC,CASSLSQGAVEQYF
TRBV10-2,TRBJ1-5,-,-,TGCGCCAGCAGTGCAGATAGCAATCAGCCCCAGCATTTT,CASSADSNQPQHF
TRBV5-1,TRBJ1-1,-,-,TGCGCCAGCAGCTTGGTCCAGGGGATCAGGATAAACACTGAAGCTTTCTTT,CASSLVQGIRINTEAFF
TRBV7-2,TRBJ1-3,-,-,TGTGCCAGCAGCTTGTTGACAGGCCTTAGCTCTGGAAACACCATATATTTT,CASSLLTGLSSGNTIYF
TRBV30,TRBJ2-2,-,-,TGTGCCTGGAGACAGGTTAGCACCGGGGAGCTGTTTTTT,CAWRQVSTGELFF
TRBV29-1,TRBJ2-7,-,TRBD1,TGCAGCGTCGAGGGGGCGGACAGTCTCCCAAGCTACGAGCAGTACTTC,CSVEGADSLPSYEQYF
TRBV7-8,TRBJ1-1,-,TRBD1,TGTGCCAGCAGCTTAGGGCAGGGGGTAACTGAAGCTTTCTTT,CASSLGQGVTEAFF
TRBV11-2,TRBJ1-3,-,-,TGTGCCAGCAGCTTAACGCAGGGATACTCTGGAAACACCATATATTTT,CASSLTQGYSGNTIYF
TRBV9,TRBJ1-6,-,-,TGTGCCAGCAGCTCCGTCGAGACATACAATTCACCCCTCCACTTT,CASSSVETYNSPLHF
TRBV19,TRBJ1-1,-,TRBD1,TGTGCCAGTATAGGGGGGTACAGGGGGAGGACTGAAGCTTTCTTT,CASIGGYRGRTEAFF
TRBV19,TRBJ2-1,-,-,TGTGCCAGTAGTATTCTAAGCAGTATCGGGTTCAATGAGCAGTTCTTC,CASSILSSIGFNEQFF
TRBV9,TRBJ2-2,-,-,TGTGCCAGCAGCCCCAGAATAAACAGCTACACCGGGGAGCTGTTTTTT,CASSPRINSYTGELFF
TRBV29-1,TRBJ1-1,-,TRBD1,TGCAGCGTGGTGGGACAGGAGTTCATGAACACTGAAGCTTTCTTT,CSVVGQEFMNTEAFF
TRBV19,TRBJ1-3,-,-,TGTGCCAGTAGATGGGGACATTTCTCTGGAAACACCATATATTTT,CASRWGHFSGNTIYF
TRBV6-5,TRBJ2-5,-,TRBD1,TGTGCCAGCAGTTATGAATGGACAGGGAAAGAGACCCAGTACTTC,CASSYEWTGKETQYF